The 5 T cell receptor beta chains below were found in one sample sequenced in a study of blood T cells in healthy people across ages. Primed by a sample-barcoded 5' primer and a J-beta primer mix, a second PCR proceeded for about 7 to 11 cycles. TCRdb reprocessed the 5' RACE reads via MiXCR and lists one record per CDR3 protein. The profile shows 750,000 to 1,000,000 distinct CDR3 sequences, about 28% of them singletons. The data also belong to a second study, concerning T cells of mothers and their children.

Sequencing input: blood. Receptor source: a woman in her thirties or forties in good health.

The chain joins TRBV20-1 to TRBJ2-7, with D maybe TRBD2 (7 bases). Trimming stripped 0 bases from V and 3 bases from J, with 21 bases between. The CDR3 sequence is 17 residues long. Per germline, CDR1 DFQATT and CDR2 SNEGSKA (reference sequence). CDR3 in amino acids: CSARDQRGAGRVYEQYF. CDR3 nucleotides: TGCAGTGCTAGAGACCAACGGGGGGCGGGGCGCGTCTACGAGCAGTACTTC.

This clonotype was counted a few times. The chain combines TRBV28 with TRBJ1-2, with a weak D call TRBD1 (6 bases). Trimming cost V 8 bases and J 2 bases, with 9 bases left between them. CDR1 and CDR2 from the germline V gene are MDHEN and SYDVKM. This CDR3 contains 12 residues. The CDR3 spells CASRTGNYGYTF. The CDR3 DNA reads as TGTGCCAGCCGAACAGGGAACTATGGCTACACCTTC.

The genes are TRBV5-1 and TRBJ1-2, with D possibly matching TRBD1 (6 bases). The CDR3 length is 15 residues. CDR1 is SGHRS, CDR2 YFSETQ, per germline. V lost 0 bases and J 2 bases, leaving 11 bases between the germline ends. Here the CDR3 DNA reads TGCGCCAGCAGCTTGGCCGGGACAACGAACTATGGCTACACCTTC. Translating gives CASSLAGTTNYGYTF.

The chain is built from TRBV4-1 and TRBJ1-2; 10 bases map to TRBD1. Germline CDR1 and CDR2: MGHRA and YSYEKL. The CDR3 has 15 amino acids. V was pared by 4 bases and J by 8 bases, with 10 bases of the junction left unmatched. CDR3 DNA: TGCGCCAGCAGCCTCCCGGGACAGGGGCTCGGAGGCTACACCTTC. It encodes CASSLPGQGLGGYTF.

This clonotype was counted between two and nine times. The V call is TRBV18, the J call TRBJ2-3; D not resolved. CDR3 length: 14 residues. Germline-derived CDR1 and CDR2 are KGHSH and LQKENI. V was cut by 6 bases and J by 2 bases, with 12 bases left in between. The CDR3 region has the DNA TGTGCCAGCTCTCTCGACCATCTCACAGATACGCAGTATTTT. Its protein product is CASSLDHLTDTQYF. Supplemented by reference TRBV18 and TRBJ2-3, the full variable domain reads NAGVMQNPRHLVRRRGQEARLRCSPMKGHSHVYWYRQLPEEGLKFMVYLQKENIIDESGMPKERFSAEFPKEGPSILRIQQVVRGDSAAYFCASSLDHLTDTQYFGPGTRLTVL.